These T cell receptor beta chains were read from a single sample in a study of patients and donors after allogeneic stem cell transplantation. Each CDR3 protein gets one entry after TCRdb re-called the RT-PCR reads with MiXCR. The top ten clones hold 5% to 6.5% of a sample with more than 850,000 distinct CDR3 sequences, more than 15% of them seen once. The sample was blood, either unsorted or a sorted T cell fraction (not recorded which). Every receptor here comes from a human donor who was either an allogeneic HSCT recipient or a stem cell or donor lymphocyte infusion donor (not recorded which). It is not recorded whose cells these are; they may come from a transplant donor. CDR3s include the opening cysteine and the closing phenylalanine or tryptophan. D genes are given only for firm matches. Expanded clones are given a class, and other clones once, few, many or no size at all.

V gene	D gene	J gene	clone size	CDR3 protein	CDR3 DNA
TRBV14	.	TRBJ2-3	few	CASSQDRASSSTDTQYF	TGTGCCAGCAGCCAAGATCGGGCCAGTTCTAGCACAGATACGCAGTATTTT
TRBV3-1	.	TRBJ2-1	.	CASSQDLPPVF	TGTGCCAGCAGCCAAGATCTCCCACCGGTCTTC
TRBV14	TRBD1	TRBJ2-7	few	CASSQEVWTGIYEQYF	TGTGCCAGCAGCCAAGAGGTCTGGACAGGGATCTACGAGCAGTACTTC
TRBV7-9	.	TRBJ2-7	.	CASASKDLYEQYF	TGTGCCAGCGCCTCCAAAGACCTCTACGAGCAGTACTTC
TRBV5-1	.	TRBJ1-1	.	CASNLEARSTEAFF	TGCGCCAGCAACCTCGAGGCGCGGTCCACTGAAGCTTTCTTT
TRBV12-5	.	TRBJ2-1	.	CASGLPLASEQFF	TGTGCTAGTGGTTTGCCCTTAGCTAGTGAGCAGTTCTTC
TRBV11-3	.	TRBJ2-2	once	CASSLKVNTGELFF	TGTGCCAGCAGCTTAAAAGTGAACACCGGGGAGCTGTTTTTT
TRBV29-1	.	TRBJ2-3	many	CSVEDTQYF	TGCAGCGTTGAAGATACGCAGTATTTT
TRBV29-1	.	TRBJ1-4	.	CSVEDTAGPEKLFF	TGCAGCGTTGAAGATACGGCAGGGCCTGAAAAACTGTTTTTT
TRBV9	TRBD2	TRBJ2-7	.	CASSVTSGSSGEQYF	TGTGCCAGCAGCGTTACTAGCGGGAGTTCAGGGGAGCAGTACTTC
TRBV2	.	TRBJ1-5	.	CASSEDLPSIQPQHF	TGTGCCAGCAGTGAGGACCTTCCCTCAATCCAGCCCCAGCATTTT
TRBV29-1	TRBD2	TRBJ2-2	many	CSVVARTSDHTGELFF	TGCAGCGTAGTTGCCCGGACTAGCGACCACACCGGGGAGCTGTTTTTT
TRBV7-9	.	TRBJ1-6	few	CASSLSTGKNSPLHF	TGTGCCAGCAGCTTAAGTACAGGGAAGAATTCACCCCTCCACTTT
TRBV4-2	.	TRBJ2-1	.	CASSQDDVGSTDEQFF	TGTGCCAGCAGCCAAGATGACGTTGGTTCTACCGATGAGCAGTTCTTC
TRBV11-2	.	TRBJ1-6	.	CASSSPAGRNSPLHF	TGTGCCAGCAGCTCCCCCGCAGGTCGTAATTCACCCCTCCACTTT
TRBV18	.	TRBJ2-1	.	CASSPPWGVASSYNEQFF	TGTGCCAGCTCACCCCCCTGGGGGGTAGCCAGCTCCTACAATGAGCAGTTCTTC
TRBV18	.	TRBJ2-7	.	CASSPGVGYEQYF	TGTGCCAGCTCCCCAGGGGTCGGCTACGAGCAGTACTTC
TRBV11-2	.	TRBJ2-3	.	CASSSGKGGATSTDTQYF	TGTGCCAGCAGCTCGGGGAAGGGGGGGGCTACAAGCACAGATACGCAGTATTTT
TRBV6-1	TRBD2	TRBJ2-7	many	CASSRGRALSYEQYF	TGTGCCAGCAGCCGGGGGAGGGCACTCTCCTACGAGCAGTACTTC
TRBV11-3	.	TRBJ2-5	few	CASSLVLGNLETQYF	TGTGCCAGCAGCTTAGTACTAGGGAACTTGGAGACCCAGTACTTC
TRBV11-3	.	TRBJ2-7	few	CASSLGGLATYEQYF	TGTGCCAGCAGCTTAGGAGGTTTAGCGACCTACGAGCAGTACTTC
TRBV3-1	.	TRBJ1-2	.	CASSPDHTGRGGYTF	TGTGCCAGCAGCCCCGACCATACAGGGCGAGGTGGCTACACCTTC
TRBV7-9	.	TRBJ1-1	.	CASSLLAGANTEAFF	TGTGCCAGCAGCTTGCTGGCAGGGGCAAACACTGAAGCTTTCTTT
TRBV4-3	.	TRBJ1-1	many	CASSQENGLNTEAFF	TGCGCCAGCAGCCAAGAGAATGGGCTGAACACTGAAGCTTTCTTT
TRBV4-1	.	TRBJ2-2	.	CASSQEFAWITGELFF	TGCGCCAGCAGCCAAGAATTTGCCTGGATCACCGGGGAGCTGTTTTTT
TRBV5-6	.	TRBJ1-2	.	CASSLVSSNSNYGYTF	TGTGCCAGCAGCTTGGTCAGCTCTAACTCTAACTATGGCTACACCTTC
TRBV7-7	.	TRBJ2-5	.	CASSLEQGPGETQYF	TGTGCTAGCAGCTTGGAACAAGGGCCTGGGGAGACCCAGTACTTC
TRBV5-5	TRBD2	TRBJ2-2	many	CASSSARASGRVTGELFF	TGTGCCAGCAGCTCTGCGAGGGCTAGCGGGAGGGTCACCGGGGAGCTGTTTTTT
TRBV10-3	.	TRBJ1-6	few	CAISEGQGSNSPLHF	TGTGCCATCAGTGAAGGGCAGGGAAGTAATTCACCCCTCCACTTT
TRBV10-3	.	TRBJ1-1	.	CAISDGRGIAEAFF	TGTGCCATCAGTGACGGCAGGGGTATCGCTGAAGCTTTCTTT
TRBV12-3/TRBV12-4	.	TRBJ1-2	.	CASSLGATGNYGYTF	TGTGCCAGCAGTTTAGGGGCTACAGGGAACTATGGCTACACCTTC
TRBV12-3/TRBV12-4	.	TRBJ1-6	.	CASSLGRGTLHF	TGTGCCAGCAGTTTAGGCAGGGGAACCCTCCACTTT
TRBV30	.	TRBJ2-1	few	CAWRETYNEQFF	TGTGCCTGGAGGGAAACCTACAATGAGCAGTTCTTC
TRBV19	.	TRBJ1-1	.	CASSTTDLNTEAFF	TGTGCCAGTAGTACAACGGACCTGAACACTGAAGCTTTCTTT
TRBV4-3	.	TRBJ1-4	few	CASSHRLWPGAIPEKLFF	TGCGCCAGCAGCCACCGATTATGGCCGGGGGCCATCCCTGAAAAACTGTTTTTT
TRBV2	.	TRBJ2-5	.	CATQGHQETQYF	TGTGCCACTCAGGGACACCAAGAGACCCAGTACTTC
TRBV20-1	.	TRBJ2-5	many	CSAGTGGRLETQYF	TGCAGTGCGGGGACTGGGGGGCGCTTGGAGACCCAGTACTTC
TRBV10-3	TRBD1	TRBJ1-2	.	CAVGDRGRPRYGYTF	TGTGCCGTCGGGGACAGGGGGCGCCCCCGCTATGGCTACACCTTC
TRBV20-1	TRBD2	TRBJ2-5	few	CSARAGTSQETQYF	TGCAGTGCTAGAGCCGGGACTAGCCAGGAGACCCAGTACTTC
TRBV20-1	.	TRBJ1-1	few	CSANRDGAEAFF	TGCAGTGCTAACCGGGACGGAGCTGAAGCTTTCTTT
TRBV5-1	TRBD1	TRBJ1-2	.	CASSGDRDGYTF	TGCGCCAGCAGCGGTGACAGGGATGGCTACACCTTC
TRBV9	TRBD1	TRBJ1-2	many	CASSIGQGYGYTF	TGTGCCAGCAGCATAGGACAGGGCTATGGCTACACCTTC